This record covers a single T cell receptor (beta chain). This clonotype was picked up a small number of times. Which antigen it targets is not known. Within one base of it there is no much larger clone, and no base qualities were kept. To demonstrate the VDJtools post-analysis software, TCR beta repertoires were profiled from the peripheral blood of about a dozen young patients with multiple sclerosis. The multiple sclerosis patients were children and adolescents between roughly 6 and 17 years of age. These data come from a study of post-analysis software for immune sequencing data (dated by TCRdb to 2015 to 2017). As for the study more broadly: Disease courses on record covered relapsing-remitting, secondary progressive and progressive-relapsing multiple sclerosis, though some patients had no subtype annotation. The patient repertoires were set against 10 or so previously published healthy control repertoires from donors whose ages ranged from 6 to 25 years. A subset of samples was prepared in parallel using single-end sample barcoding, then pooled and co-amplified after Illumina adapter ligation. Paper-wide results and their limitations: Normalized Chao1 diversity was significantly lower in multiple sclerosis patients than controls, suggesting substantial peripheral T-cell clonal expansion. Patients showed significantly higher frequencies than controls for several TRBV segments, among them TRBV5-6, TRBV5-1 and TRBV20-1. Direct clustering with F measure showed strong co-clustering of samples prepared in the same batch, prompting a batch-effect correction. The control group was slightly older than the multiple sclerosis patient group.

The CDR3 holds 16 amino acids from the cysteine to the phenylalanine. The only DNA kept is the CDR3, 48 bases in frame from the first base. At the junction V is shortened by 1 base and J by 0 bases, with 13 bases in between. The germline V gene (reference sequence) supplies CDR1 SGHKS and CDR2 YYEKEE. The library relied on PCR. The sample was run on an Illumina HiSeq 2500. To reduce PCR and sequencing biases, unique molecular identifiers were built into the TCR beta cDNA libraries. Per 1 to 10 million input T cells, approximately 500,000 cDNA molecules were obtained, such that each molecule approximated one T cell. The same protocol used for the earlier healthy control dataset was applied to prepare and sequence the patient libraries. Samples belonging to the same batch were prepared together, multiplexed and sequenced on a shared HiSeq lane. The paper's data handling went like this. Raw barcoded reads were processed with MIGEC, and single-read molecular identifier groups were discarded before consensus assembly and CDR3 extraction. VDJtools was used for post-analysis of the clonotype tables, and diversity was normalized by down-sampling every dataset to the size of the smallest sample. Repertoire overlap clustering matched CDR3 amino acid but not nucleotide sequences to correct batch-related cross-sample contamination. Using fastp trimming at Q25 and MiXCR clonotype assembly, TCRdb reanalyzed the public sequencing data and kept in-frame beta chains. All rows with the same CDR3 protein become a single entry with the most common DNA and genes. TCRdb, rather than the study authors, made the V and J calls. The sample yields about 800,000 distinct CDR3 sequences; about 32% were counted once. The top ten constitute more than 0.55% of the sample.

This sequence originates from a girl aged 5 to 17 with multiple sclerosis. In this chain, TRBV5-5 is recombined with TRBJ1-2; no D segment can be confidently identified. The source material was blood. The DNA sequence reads TGTGCCAGCAGCTTGAGAAAACAGCAAGCTAACTATGGCTACACCTTC. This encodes CASSLRKQQANYGYTF.